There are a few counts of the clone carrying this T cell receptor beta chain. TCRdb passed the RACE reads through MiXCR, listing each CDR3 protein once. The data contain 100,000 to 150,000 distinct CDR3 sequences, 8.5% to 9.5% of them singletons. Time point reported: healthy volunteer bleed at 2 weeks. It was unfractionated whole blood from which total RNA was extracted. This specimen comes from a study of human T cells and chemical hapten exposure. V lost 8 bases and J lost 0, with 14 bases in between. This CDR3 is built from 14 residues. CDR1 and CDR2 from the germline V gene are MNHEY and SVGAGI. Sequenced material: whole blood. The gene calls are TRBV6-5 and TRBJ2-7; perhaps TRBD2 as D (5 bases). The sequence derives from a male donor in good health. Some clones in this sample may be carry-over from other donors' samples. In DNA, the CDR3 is TGTGCCAGCGCCTACGGGGTTAACTCCTACGAGCAGTACTTC. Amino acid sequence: CASAYGVNSYEQYF.